The present entry profiles one TCR beta chain with its context. What it binds is unknown. The CDR3 is made up of 16 amino acids. The sample comes from a study of OX40 agonist ivuxolimab in advanced cancers. Generated by immunoSEQ multiplex PCR, the TCRdb table keeps only in-frame clones and is missing some. The sample has roughly 100,000 clones, roughly 89% seen once; the top ten hold 0.7% to 1%. Regarding the study as a whole: Fewer expanded clones were found on average in CD4+ than in CD8+ T cells.

The rearrangement uses TRBV21-1 and TRBJ1-5; TRBD1, as called in the table, went unchecked against the DNA. TRBV21-1 is a documented pseudogene. The sequence was collected from an adult with an advanced solid tumor such as melanoma, head and neck, liver or kidney cancer. The sequenced sample was CD4+ or CD8+ T cells sorted from blood, obtained in a trial of the OX40 agonist ivuxolimab. In DNA, the CDR3 is TGTGCCAGCAGGTCTTCAGACACCTATAGCAATCAGCCCCAGCATTTT. Protein sequence: CASRSSDTYSNQPQHF.